This is a list of T cell receptor beta chains from one sample in a study of cytomegalovirus exposure and HLA in healthy donors. The protocol was immunoSEQ multiplex PCR, while the TCRdb copy is restricted to in-frame clones and leaves out a portion. Among fewer than 200,000 clones listed, roughly 90% were seen once. Sequencing was done on a sample of PBMCs. Source of these receptors: a woman between 18 and 29 years old in good health and CMV-seronegative. CDR3s include the opening cysteine and the closing phenylalanine or tryptophan. D genes are given only for firm matches. Some rows mark clone size as missing; the rest say once, few, many or name a class of expanded clone.

clone_size j_call d_call v_call cdr3_aa cdr3_nt
once TRBJ1-2 - TRBV20-1 CSARDDGYTF TGCAGTGCTAGAGACGATGGCTACACCTTC
- TRBJ1-4 - TRBV29-1 CSAGRGATNEKLFF TGCAGCGCCGGACGGGGAGCAACTAATGAAAAACTGTTTTTT
- TRBJ2-1 - TRBV21-1 CASSHLDRTSSYNEQFF TGTGCCAGCAGCCACTTGGACAGGACAAGCTCCTACAATGAGCAGTTCTTC
few TRBJ1-1 - TRBV29-1 CSVTGMLNTEAFF TGCAGCGTTACAGGAATGTTGAACACTGAAGCTTTCTTT
- TRBJ2-1 - TRBV4-1 CASSLRQATYNEQFF TGCGCCAGCAGCCTTAGACAGGCAACCTACAATGAGCAGTTCTTC
- TRBJ1-1 - TRBV7-3 CASSPTGLTEAFF TGTGCCAGCAGCCCGACAGGACTCACTGAAGCTTTCTTT
- TRBJ1-2 - TRBV7-5 CVRSFGQNYGYTF TGTGTCAGAAGCTTTGGACAGAACTATGGCTACACCTTC
- TRBJ2-7 TRBD2 TRBV5-1 CASSLTSGPSYEQYF TGCGCCAGCAGCTTGACTAGCGGACCCTCCTACGAGCAGTACTTC
- TRBJ2-7 - TRBV19 CASSPGTSLYEQYF TGTGCCAGTAGCCCCGGGACATCCCTCTACGAGCAGTACTTC
- TRBJ2-7 TRBD2 TRBV7-9 CASSSRCCGGPFYEQYF TGTGCCAGCAGCTCCCGCTGTTGCGGGGGGCCATTTTACGAGCAGTACTTC
- TRBJ1-2 - TRBV7-8 CASSLAAGGDYGYTF TGTGCCAGCAGCTTAGCCGCAGGAGGGGACTATGGCTACACCTTC
- TRBJ1-1 TRBD1 TRBV18 CASSGGGNEAFF TGTGCCAGCTCAGGAGGGGGCAATGAAGCTTTCTTT
- TRBJ2-3 TRBD2 TRBV19 CASSETSGTDTQYF TGTGCCAGTAGCGAGACTAGCGGCACAGATACGCAGTATTTT
once TRBJ1-6 - TRBV14 CASSQEGRTYNSPLHF TGTGCCAGCAGCCAAGAGGGCAGAACCTATAATTCACCCCTCCACTTT
once TRBJ1-2 - TRBV27 CASSLSYQDSYGYTF TGTGCCAGCAGTTTATCCTATCAGGATTCTTATGGCTACACCTTC
- TRBJ2-7 - TRBV6-1 CASSEITFSYEQYF TGTGCCAGCAGTGAAATCACTTTCTCCTACGAGCAGTACTTC
- TRBJ2-7 - TRBV14 CASSQENSNSYEQYF TGTGCCAGCAGCCAAGAGAACAGCAACTCCTACGAGCAGTACTTC
- TRBJ1-1 - TRBV29-1 CSASEQGLLAFF TGCAGCGCGAGCGAGCAGGGACTACTGGCTTTCTTT
- TRBJ1-1 TRBD1 TRBV7-3 CASSSDLRTGASNTEAFF TGTGCCAGCAGCTCCGACCTAAGGACAGGGGCATCGAACACTGAAGCTTTCTTT
- TRBJ2-5 TRBD2 TRBV7-8 CASSLTSGQETQYF TGTGCCAGCAGCTTGACTAGCGGTCAAGAGACCCAGTACTTC
- TRBJ1-1 - TRBV5-1 CASRTGTEAFF TGCGCCAGCAGAACAGGGACTGAAGCTTTCTTT
- TRBJ2-1 TRBD2 TRBV12-5 CASGPLNSGHEQFF TGTGCTAGTGGCCCACTAAATAGCGGGCATGAGCAGTTCTTC
- TRBJ1-2 - TRBV30 CALLVGYGYTF TGTGCCTTGCTCGTCGGTTATGGCTACACCTTC
- TRBJ2-7 TRBD2 TRBV9 CASSLRLAGEQYF TGTGCCAGCAGCCTTCGACTAGCGGGCGAGCAGTACTTC
once TRBJ2-7 TRBD1 TRBV27 CASSIDRGPYEQYF TGTGCCAGCAGTATCGACAGGGGACCCTACGAGCAGTACTTC
- TRBJ1-5 - TRBV9 CASSVEGQTNQPQHF TGTGCCAGCAGCGTAGAAGGACAGACGAATCAGCCCCAGCATTTT
- TRBJ2-7 TRBD2 TRBV13 CASSFPRTSNEQYF TGTGCCAGCAGCTTCCCCCGGACTAGCAACGAGCAGTACTTC
once TRBJ1-1 - TRBV13 CASSILQGRIDGNTEAFF TGTGCCAGCAGCATATTACAGGGTAGGATCGATGGGAACACTGAAGCTTTCTTT
- TRBJ2-3 TRBD2 TRBV5-8 CASSLGTSGIGDTQYF TGTGCCAGCAGCTTGGGGACTAGCGGGATAGGAGATACGCAGTATTTT
- TRBJ2-2 - TRBV12-5 CASGLVLLWEGDTGELFF TGTGCTAGTGGTTTGGTACTCTTGTGGGAGGGGGACACCGGGGAGCTGTTTTTT
- TRBJ1-2 - TRBV7-2 CASSLASRDNYGYTF TGTGCCAGCAGCTTAGCGTCCAGGGATAACTATGGCTACACCTTC
- TRBJ2-5 - TRBV7-6 CASSSGLNRETQYF TGTGCCAGCAGCTCGGGACTCAACCGAGAGACCCAGTACTTC
- TRBJ2-1 - TRBV5-6 CASVRNNEQFF TGTGCCAGCGTCAGGAACAATGAGCAGTTCTTC
- TRBJ2-7 TRBD2 TRBV7-2 CASSRSGIYEQYF TGTGCCAGCAGCCGTAGCGGGATCTACGAGCAGTACTTC
once TRBJ1-2 TRBD1 TRBV15 CATSSPGTGGMINYGYTF TGTGCCACCAGCAGCCCCGGGACAGGCGGTATGATTAACTATGGCTACACCTTC
- TRBJ2-7 - TRBV19 CASSIAAQSSYEQYF TGTGCCAGTAGTATCGCAGCGCAAAGCTCCTACGAGCAGTACTTC
- TRBJ2-3 - TRBV9 CASRSGRGLTDTQYF TGTGCCAGCAGGTCCGGGCGGGGGCTCACAGATACGCAGTATTTT
- TRBJ2-3 TRBD1 TRBV5-4 CASSIVRDSSTDTQYF TGTGCCAGCTCAATAGTACGGGACAGTAGCACAGATACGCAGTATTTT
- TRBJ1-1 - TRBV19 CASSNYGGLRDGIFEAFF TGTGCCAGTAGTAATTACGGGGGTCTCCGTGATGGCATATTTGAAGCTTTCTTT
few TRBJ1-6 - TRBV2 CASSEEAARHTSPLHF TGTGCCAGCAGTGAGGAGGCAGCTAGACACACTTCACCCCTCCACTTT
- TRBJ2-7 TRBD1 TRBV7-2 CASSAPRQGLNEQYF TGTGCCAGCAGCGCGCCGAGACAGGGGTTGAACGAGCAGTACTTC
- TRBJ2-7 TRBD2 TRBV12-5 CASGLVRAGGPISYEQYF TGTGCTAGTGGTTTGGTACGGGCGGGAGGACCCATTAGTTACGAGCAGTACTTC
few TRBJ2-1 - TRBV19 CASTGSSYNEQFF TGTGCCAGTACCGGTTCTTCCTACAATGAGCAGTTCTTC
- TRBJ1-2 - TRBV7-8 CASSSLLLGMQNYGYTF TGTGCCAGCAGCTCACTTCTCCTAGGTATGCAGAACTATGGCTACACCTTC
- TRBJ2-3 TRBD1 TRBV5-1 CASSNTTGWFASDTQYF TGCGCCAGCAGCAACACGACAGGGTGGTTTGCGTCAGATACGCAGTATTTT
- TRBJ1-5 TRBD1 TRBV30 CAWRDRGKSQPQHF TGTGCCTGGAGGGACAGGGGTAAGAGCCAGCCCCAGCATTTT
- TRBJ2-5 - TRBV18 CASSPWGRETQYF TGTGCCAGCTCACCATGGGGGCGAGAGACCCAGTACTTC
- TRBJ1-1 - TRBV9 CASSADIGGRTEAFF TGTGCCAGCAGCGCCGACATAGGAGGGAGGACTGAAGCTTTCTTT
- TRBJ1-1 - TRBV30 CACSLNAPEAFF TGTGCCTGTTCCCTAAATGCGCCTGAAGCTTTCTTT
- TRBJ1-1 - TRBV28 CASRSGTEAFF TGTGCCAGCAGGTCGGGCACTGAAGCTTTCTTT
- TRBJ2-5 - TRBV29-1 CSVGLEGQETQYF TGCAGCGTTGGGTTGGAGGGACAAGAGACCCAGTACTTC
- TRBJ2-5 - TRBV2 CASIGRGGETQYF TGTGCCAGCATCGGAAGGGGTGGAGAGACCCAGTACTTC
few TRBJ2-7 TRBD2 TRBV14 CASSLSGGPTFEEQYF TGTGCCAGCAGCCTCTCGGGAGGCCCCACCTTCGAGGAGCAGTACTTC
- TRBJ1-4 TRBD1 TRBV7-8 CASTGGNEKLFF TGTGCCAGTACAGGGGGCAATGAAAAACTGTTTTTT
- TRBJ1-1 - TRBV5-1 CASSTGQNTEAFF TGCGCCAGCAGCACCGGACAAAACACTGAAGCTTTCTTT
- TRBJ1-1 - TRBV7-8 CASSARVADTEAFF TGTGCCAGCAGCGCCAGGGTTGCGGACACTGAAGCTTTCTTT